This T cell receptor (beta chain) was sequenced in a study of cytomegalovirus exposure and HLA in healthy donors. About the study: Within an early data release were roughly 90 million unique TCRs drawn from HLA-typed donors. Findings and caveats of the study: Later work found that TCR association rates differed between HLA loci; DRB1 had the most and HLA-C the fewest. High sensitivity and specificity were reportedly achieved when the classifier diagnosed cytomegalovirus status. Donor immune exposure was known only as CMV serostatus.

About this clone: No antigen is known for it.

Amplification used 60 Vbeta primers and 13 Jbeta primers. The repertoire was sequenced with immunoSEQ multiplex PCR; TCRdb's copy has only in-frame clones and lacks some. The sample carries fewer than 90,000 clones, more than 80% recorded once. The V gene lost 2 bases and the J gene lost 3 bases, with 13 bases spanning the gap. Germline V gene sequence: CDR1 ENHRY, CDR2 SYGVKD. The CDR3 length is 15 residues. The chain combines TRBV10-3 with TRBJ2-5; tentatively, D is TRBD1 (6 bases). The material sequenced was PBMCs. This clonotype was obtained from a human donor in good health. DNA for the CDR3: TGTGCCATCAGTGAGGGGGACAAGGGGAAAGAGACCCAGTACTTC. It translates to CAISEGDKGKETQYF.